Here is one T cell receptor (beta chain) with its context. The data derive from a study of blood T cell repertoires in COVID-19. Overall study context: Samples taken during acute and convalescent COVID-19 were collected in the United States, Italy and Spain. The analysed material was cDNA or gDNA that came from T cells, B-cell-depleted T cells, or PBMCs.

The CDR3 spans 13 residues. Germline CDR1 reads MNHEY; CDR2 reads SVGAGI. V was clipped by 2 bases and J by 3 bases, with 7 bases between them. In the original analysis: Reference gene primer amplification gave nucleated cell count estimates. Sequencing was performed with immunoSEQ multiplex PCR; in TCRdb, only in-frame clones are kept and a portion is missing. D and trimming were read from the DNA, whereas the V and J calls and clone size are those reported in that table. Of around 89,000 clones in the sample, approximately 89% were seen once. The chain uses TRBV6-5 and TRBJ1-1; D unresolved. The sample comprised peripheral blood. This sequence was found in a man aged 55 to 70 with acute or convalescent COVID-19. CDR3 nucleotides: TGTGCCAGCAGTTACCTTGGGCACACTGAAGCTTTCTTT. This codes for CASSYLGHTEAFF.